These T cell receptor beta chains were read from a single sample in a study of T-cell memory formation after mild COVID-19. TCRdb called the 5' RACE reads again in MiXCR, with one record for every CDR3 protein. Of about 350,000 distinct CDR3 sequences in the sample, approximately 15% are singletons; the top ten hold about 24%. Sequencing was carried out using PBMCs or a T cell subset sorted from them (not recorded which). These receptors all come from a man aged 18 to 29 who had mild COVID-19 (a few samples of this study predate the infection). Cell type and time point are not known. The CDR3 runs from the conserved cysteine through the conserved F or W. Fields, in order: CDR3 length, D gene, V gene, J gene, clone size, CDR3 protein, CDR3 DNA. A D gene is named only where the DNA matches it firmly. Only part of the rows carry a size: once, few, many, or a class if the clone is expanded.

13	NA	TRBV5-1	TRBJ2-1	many	CASSARLANEQFF	TGCGCCAGCAGCGCCCGTTTGGCGAATGAGCAGTTCTTC
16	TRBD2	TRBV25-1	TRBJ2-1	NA	CASSELGLAGYNEQFF	TGTGCCAGCAGTGAACTCGGACTAGCCGGTTACAATGAGCAGTTCTTC
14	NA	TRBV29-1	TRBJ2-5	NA	CSVERGTTQETQYF	TGCAGCGTTGAACGGGGAACTACACAAGAGACCCAGTACTTC
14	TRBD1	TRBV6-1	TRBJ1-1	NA	CASSTQGGAPSGFF	TGTGCCAGCAGTACCCAGGGGGGGGCCCCCTCGGGTTTCTTT
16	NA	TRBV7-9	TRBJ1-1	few	CASIPPHHRGGTEAFF	TGTGCCAGCATCCCCCCTCACCACCGGGGGGGCACTGAAGCTTTCTTT
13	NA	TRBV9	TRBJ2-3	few	CASSSFSTDTQYF	TGTGCCAGCAGCAGCTTTTCCACAGATACGCAGTATTTT
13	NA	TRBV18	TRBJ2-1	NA	CASSPVGRGEQFF	TGTGCCAGCTCACCAGTAGGGCGCGGGGAGCAGTTCTTC
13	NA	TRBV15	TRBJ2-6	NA	CATSSTGANVLTF	TGTGCCACCAGCAGCACTGGGGCCAACGTCCTGACTTTC
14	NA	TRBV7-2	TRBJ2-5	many	CASSLGGLEETQYF	TGTGCCAGCAGCTTAGGGGGCCTGGAAGAGACCCAGTACTTC
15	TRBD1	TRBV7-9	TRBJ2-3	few	CASSPRQGALYTQYF	TGTGCCAGCAGCCCCAGACAGGGGGCGTTATATACGCAGTATTTT
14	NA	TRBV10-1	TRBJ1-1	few	CASSSGASRNEAFF	TGCGCCAGCAGTTCTGGGGCTTCAAGGAATGAAGCTTTCTTT
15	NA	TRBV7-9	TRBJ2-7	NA	CASSLTGPGRYEQYF	TGTGCCAGCAGCTTAACGGGTCCGGGGCGCTACGAGCAGTACTTC
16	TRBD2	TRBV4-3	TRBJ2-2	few	CASSQTTERGGGELFF	TGCGCCAGCAGCCAAACGACGGAGCGGGGTGGCGGGGAGCTGTTTTTT
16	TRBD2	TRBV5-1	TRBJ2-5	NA	CASSLGTSGNQETQYF	TGCGCCAGCAGCTTGGGAACTAGCGGAAACCAAGAGACCCAGTACTTC
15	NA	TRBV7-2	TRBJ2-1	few	CASSLRPPSPNEQFF	TGTGCCAGCAGCTTAAGGCCCCCTAGCCCCAATGAGCAGTTCTTC
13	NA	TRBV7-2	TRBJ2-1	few	CASSLVVRNEQFF	TGTGCCAGCAGCTTAGTTGTCCGGAATGAGCAGTTCTTC
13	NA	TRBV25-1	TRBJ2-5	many	CASSEAGQETQYF	TGTGCCAGCAGTGAAGCCGGGCAAGAGACCCAGTACTTC
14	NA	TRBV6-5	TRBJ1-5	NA	CASSGREPNQPQHF	TGTGCCAGCAGTGGTCGGGAACCTAATCAGCCCCAGCATTTT
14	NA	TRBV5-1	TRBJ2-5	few	CASSTGQRQETQYF	TGCGCCAGCAGCACGGGACAAAGACAAGAGACCCAGTACTTC
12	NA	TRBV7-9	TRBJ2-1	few	CASLGVYNEQFF	TGTGCCAGCCTGGGGGTTTACAATGAGCAGTTCTTC
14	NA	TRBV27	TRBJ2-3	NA	CASSVALPGDTQYF	TGTGCCAGCAGTGTCGCCCTCCCAGGCGATACGCAGTATTTT
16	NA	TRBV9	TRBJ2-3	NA	CASSVANRAFTDTQYF	TGTGCCAGCAGCGTAGCGAACAGGGCATTCACAGATACGCAGTATTTT
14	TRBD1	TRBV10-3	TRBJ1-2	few	CAIRGTALGYGYTF	TGTGCCATCAGGGGGACAGCCCTCGGCTATGGCTACACCTTC
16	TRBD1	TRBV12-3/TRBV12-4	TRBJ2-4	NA	CASRQGPILAKNIQYF	TGTGCCAGCAGACAGGGGCCCATTCTAGCCAAAAACATTCAGTACTTC
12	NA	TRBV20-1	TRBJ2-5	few	CSARRAQETQYF	TGCAGTGCTAGGAGGGCCCAAGAGACCCAGTACTTC
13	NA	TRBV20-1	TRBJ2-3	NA	CSAREWGTDTQYF	TGCAGTGCTAGAGAGTGGGGCACAGATACGCAGTATTTT
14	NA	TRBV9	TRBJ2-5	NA	CASSVSGAQETQYF	TGTGCCAGCAGCGTCTCCGGGGCTCAGGAGACCCAGTACTTC
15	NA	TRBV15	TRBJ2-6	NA	CATSRVRSGANVLTF	TGTGCCACCAGCAGAGTAAGGTCTGGGGCCAACGTCCTGACTTTC
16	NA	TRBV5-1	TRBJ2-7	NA	CASSLDYAGTPVGQYF	TGCGCCAGCAGCCTAGACTATGCGGGTACCCCAGTCGGGCAGTACTTC
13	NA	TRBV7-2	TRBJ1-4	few	CASSFITREKLFF	TGTGCCAGCAGCTTTATCACTCGGGAAAAACTGTTTTTT
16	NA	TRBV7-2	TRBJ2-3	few	CASSLVLGHPTDTQYF	TGTGCCAGCAGCTTAGTCCTTGGACATCCCACAGATACGCAGTATTTT
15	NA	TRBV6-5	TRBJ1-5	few	CASRVRGYSNQPQHF	TGTGCCAGCAGAGTCCGGGGGTATAGCAATCAGCCCCAGCATTTT
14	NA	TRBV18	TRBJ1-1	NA	CASSPPQRYTEAFF	TGTGCCAGCTCACCACCTCAGAGATACACTGAAGCTTTCTTT
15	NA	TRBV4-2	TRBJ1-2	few	CASSQDGAGNYGYTF	TGTGCCAGCAGCCAAGATGGGGCGGGGAACTATGGCTACACCTTC
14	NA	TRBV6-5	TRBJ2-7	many	CASSYGSRVGEQYF	TGTGCCAGCAGTTACGGGTCCCGCGTTGGAGAGCAGTACTTC
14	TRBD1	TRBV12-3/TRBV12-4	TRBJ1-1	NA	CASLPGGENTEAFF	TGTGCCAGCCTCCCAGGGGGGGAGAACACTGAAGCTTTCTTT
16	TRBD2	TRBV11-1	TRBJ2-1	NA	CASSFWRGGTYNEQFF	TGTGCCAGCAGCTTTTGGCGGGGGGGGACCTACAATGAGCAGTTCTTC
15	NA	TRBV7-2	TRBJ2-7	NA	CASSLPLRGVHEQYF	TGTGCCAGCAGCTTACCCCTGAGGGGGGTTCACGAGCAGTACTTC
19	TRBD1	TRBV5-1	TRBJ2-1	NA	CASSYPARAGGARGNEQFF	TGCGCCAGCAGCTACCCCGCCCGGGCAGGGGGTGCCCGGGGTAATGAGCAGTTCTTC
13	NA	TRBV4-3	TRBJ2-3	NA	CASSQAVTDTQYF	TGCGCCAGCAGCCAAGCGGTAACAGATACGCAGTATTTT
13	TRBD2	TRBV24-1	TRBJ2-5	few	CATSAPGGETQYF	TGTGCCACCAGTGCCCCGGGAGGAGAGACCCAGTACTTC
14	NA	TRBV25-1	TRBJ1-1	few	CASRLGVWGTEAFF	TGTGCCAGCAGACTCGGGGTATGGGGCACTGAAGCTTTCTTT
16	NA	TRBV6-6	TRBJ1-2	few	CASSYSGDGANYGYTF	TGTGCCAGCAGTTACTCGGGGGACGGAGCTAACTATGGCTACACCTTC
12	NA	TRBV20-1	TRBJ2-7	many	CSAPRDGHEQYF	TGCAGTGCGCCGAGGGACGGACACGAGCAGTACTTC
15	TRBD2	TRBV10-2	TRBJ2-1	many	CASSDRAGGWNEQFF	TGCGCCAGCAGTGACCGAGCGGGGGGTTGGAATGAGCAGTTCTTC
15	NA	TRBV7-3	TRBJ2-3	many	CASSLYGSSTDTQYF	TGTGCCAGCAGCTTATACGGGTCAAGCACAGATACGCAGTATTTT
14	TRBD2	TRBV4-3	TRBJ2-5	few	CASSSIAGGETQYF	TGCGCCAGCAGTTCCATAGCGGGGGGGGAGACCCAGTACTTC
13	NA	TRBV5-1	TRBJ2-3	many	CASVLFRGDTQYF	TGCGCCAGCGTCCTCTTTCGGGGAGATACGCAGTATTTT
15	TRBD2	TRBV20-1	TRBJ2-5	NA	CSATPPGGPQETQYF	TGCAGTGCTACCCCGCCGGGGGGGCCCCAAGAGACCCAGTACTTC
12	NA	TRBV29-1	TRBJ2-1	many	CSAVGGYNEQFF	TGCAGCGCCGTCGGGGGCTACAATGAGCAGTTCTTC
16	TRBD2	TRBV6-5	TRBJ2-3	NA	CASRPRRGARTDTQYF	TGTGCCAGCAGACCACGGCGGGGGGCCCGCACAGATACGCAGTATTTT
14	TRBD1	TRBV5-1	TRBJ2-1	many	CASSPGQDPNEQFF	TGCGCCAGCAGCCCGGGACAGGACCCCAATGAGCAGTTCTTC